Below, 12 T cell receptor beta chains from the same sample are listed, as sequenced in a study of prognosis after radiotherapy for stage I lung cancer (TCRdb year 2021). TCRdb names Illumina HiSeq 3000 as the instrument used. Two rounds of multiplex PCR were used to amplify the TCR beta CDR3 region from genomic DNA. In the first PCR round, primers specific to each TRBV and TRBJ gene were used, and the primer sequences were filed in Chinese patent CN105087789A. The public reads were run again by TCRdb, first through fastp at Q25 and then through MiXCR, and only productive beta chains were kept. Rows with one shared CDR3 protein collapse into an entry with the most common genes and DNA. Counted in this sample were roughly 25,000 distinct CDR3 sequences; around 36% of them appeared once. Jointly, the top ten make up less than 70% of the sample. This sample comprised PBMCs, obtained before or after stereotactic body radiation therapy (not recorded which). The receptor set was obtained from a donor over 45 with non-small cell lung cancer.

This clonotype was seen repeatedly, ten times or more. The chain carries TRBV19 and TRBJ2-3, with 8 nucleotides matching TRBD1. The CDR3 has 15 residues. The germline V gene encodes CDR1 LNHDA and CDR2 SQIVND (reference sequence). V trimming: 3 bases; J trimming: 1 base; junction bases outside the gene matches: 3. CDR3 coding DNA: TGTGCCAGTAGTATCTGGGGACAGGGCACAGATACGCAGTATTTT. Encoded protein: CASSIWGQGTDTQYF. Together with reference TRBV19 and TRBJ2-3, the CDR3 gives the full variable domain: DGGITQSPKYLFRKEGQNVTLSCEQNLNHDAMYWYRQDPGQGLRLIYYSQIVNDFQKGDIAEGYSVSREKKESFPLTVTSAQKNPTAFYLCASSIWGQGTDTQYFGPGTRLTVL.

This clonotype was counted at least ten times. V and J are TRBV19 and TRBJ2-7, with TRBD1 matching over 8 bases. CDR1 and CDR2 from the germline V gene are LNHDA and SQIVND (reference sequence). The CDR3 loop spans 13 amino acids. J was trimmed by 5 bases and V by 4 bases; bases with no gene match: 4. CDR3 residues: CASSTRTGNEQYF. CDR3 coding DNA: TGTGCCAGTAGTACCCGGACAGGGAACGAGCAGTACTTC.

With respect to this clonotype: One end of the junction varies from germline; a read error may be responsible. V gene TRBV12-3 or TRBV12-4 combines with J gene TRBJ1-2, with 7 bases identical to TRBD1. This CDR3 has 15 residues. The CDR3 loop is CVSSLDRWYYYGYTF. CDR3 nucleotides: TGTGTCAGCAGCTTGGACAGGTGGTATTACTATGGCTACACCTTC.

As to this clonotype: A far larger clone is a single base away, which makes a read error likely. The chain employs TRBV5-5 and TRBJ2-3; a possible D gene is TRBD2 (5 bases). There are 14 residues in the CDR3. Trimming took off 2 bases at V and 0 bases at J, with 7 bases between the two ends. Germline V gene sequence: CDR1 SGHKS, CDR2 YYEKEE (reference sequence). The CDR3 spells CASSFSVSTDTQYF. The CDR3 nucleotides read TGTGCCAGCAGCTTTAGCGTGAGCACAGATACGCAGTATTTT.

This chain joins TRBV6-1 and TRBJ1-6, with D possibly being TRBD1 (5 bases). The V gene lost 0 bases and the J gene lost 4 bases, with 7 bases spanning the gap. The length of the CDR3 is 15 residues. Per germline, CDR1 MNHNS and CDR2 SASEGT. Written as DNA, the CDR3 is TGTGCCAGCAGTGAAGCGGGGGGTTATAATTCACCCCTCCACTTT. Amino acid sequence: CASSEAGGYNSPLHF.

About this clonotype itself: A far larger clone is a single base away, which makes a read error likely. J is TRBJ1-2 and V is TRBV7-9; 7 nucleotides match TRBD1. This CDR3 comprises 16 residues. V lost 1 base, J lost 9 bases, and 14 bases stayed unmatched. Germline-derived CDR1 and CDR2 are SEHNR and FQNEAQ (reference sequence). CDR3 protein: CASSLGFGDRTRSYTF. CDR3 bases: TGTGCCAGCAGCTTAGGTTTCGGGGACAGAACGAGGAGCTACACCTTC.

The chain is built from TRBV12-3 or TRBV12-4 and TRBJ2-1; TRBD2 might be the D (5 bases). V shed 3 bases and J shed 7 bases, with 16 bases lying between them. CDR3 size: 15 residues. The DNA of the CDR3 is TGTGCCAGCAGTTTGAGTGTACTAGGCGGGAATGAGCAGTTCTTC. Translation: CASSLSVLGGNEQFF.

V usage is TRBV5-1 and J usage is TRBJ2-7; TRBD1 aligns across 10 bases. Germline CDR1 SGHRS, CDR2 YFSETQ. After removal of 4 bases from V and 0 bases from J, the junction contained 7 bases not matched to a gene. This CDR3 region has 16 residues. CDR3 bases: TGCGCCAGCAGCGCGACAGGGGGCGCGGCCTCCTACGAGCAGTACTTC. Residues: CASSATGGAASYEQYF.

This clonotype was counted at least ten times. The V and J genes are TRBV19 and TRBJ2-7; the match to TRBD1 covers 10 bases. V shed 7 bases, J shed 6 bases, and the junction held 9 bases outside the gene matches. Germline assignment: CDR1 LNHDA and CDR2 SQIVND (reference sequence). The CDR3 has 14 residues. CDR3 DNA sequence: TGTGCCAGTACACAAGGGACAGGGGTGGCCGAGCAGTACTTC. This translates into CASTQGTGVAEQYF.

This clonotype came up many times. In nucleotides, the CDR3 is TGTGCCAGCAGTGAAGTCGCGAGCTACTCCTACGAGCAGTACTTC. Amino acid sequence: CASSEVASYSYEQYF. The chain is built from TRBV6-2 or TRBV6-3 and TRBJ2-7; D remains unclear. This CDR3 has 15 residues. The germline V gene encodes CDR1 MNHEY and CDR2 SVGEGT. V dropped 5 bases and J dropped 0 bases, with 14 bases sitting between them.

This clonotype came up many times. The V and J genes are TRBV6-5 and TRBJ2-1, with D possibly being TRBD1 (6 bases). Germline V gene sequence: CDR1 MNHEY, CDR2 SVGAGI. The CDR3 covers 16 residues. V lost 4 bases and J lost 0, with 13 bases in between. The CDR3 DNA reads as TGTGCCAGCAGTTCCTCGGGACAACGCTCCTACAATGAGCAGTTCTTC. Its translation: CASSSSGQRSYNEQFF.

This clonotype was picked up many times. Here the CDR3 reads CASSQAASETQYF. The CDR3 nucleotides are TGTGCCAGCAGCCAAGCAGCCTCGGAGACCCAGTACTTC. The V gene is TRBV3-1, the J gene TRBJ2-5; D uncertain. There are 13 residues in the CDR3. Per germline, CDR1 LGHDT and CDR2 YNNKEL (reference sequence). Between the trimmed V and J ends, which lost 1 base and 5 bases, there was a span of 8 bases.